This TCR beta chain was found in a study of blood T cell repertoires in COVID-19. Study overall: PBMCs, B-cell-depleted T cells, or T cells were the source of the cDNA or gDNA that made up the material.

Per the original data handling: Scientists estimated how many nucleated cells there were by amplifying reference gene primers. Sequencing was performed with immunoSEQ multiplex PCR; in TCRdb, only in-frame clones are kept and a portion is missing. Clone size and the V and J calls come from that table; the DNA yielded D and trimming. Of tens of thousands of clones listed, around 77% are singletons. The material sequenced was peripheral blood. The receptor was isolated from a man aged 80 or over with active or convalescent COVID-19.

The CDR3 coding sequence is TGTGCCTGGAGTTTAGGGACTAGCGGGCGGTATGAGCAGTTCTTC. This encodes CAWSLGTSGRYEQFF. The chain combines TRBV30 with TRBJ2-1; TRBD2 aligns across 12 bases. J lost 8 bases, V lost 2 bases, and 7 bases had no gene match. Germline V gene data show CDR1 as GTSNPN and CDR2 as SVGIG (reference sequence). The CDR3 consists of 15 residues.